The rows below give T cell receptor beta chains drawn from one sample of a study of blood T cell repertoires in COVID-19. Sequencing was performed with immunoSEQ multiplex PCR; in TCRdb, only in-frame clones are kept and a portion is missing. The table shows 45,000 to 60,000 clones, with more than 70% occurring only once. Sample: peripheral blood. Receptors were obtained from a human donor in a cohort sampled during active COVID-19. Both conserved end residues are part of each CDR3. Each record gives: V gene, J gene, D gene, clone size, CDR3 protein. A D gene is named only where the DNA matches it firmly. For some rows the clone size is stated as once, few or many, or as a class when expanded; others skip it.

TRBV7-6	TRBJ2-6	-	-	CASSTFDSGANVLTF
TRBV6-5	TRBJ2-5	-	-	CASSFSGETQYF
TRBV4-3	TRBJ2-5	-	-	CASSQDGGYQETQYF
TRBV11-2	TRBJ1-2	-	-	CASSLAPIVDYGYTF
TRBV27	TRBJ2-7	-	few	CASSTGWSYEQYF
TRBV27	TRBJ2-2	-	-	CASSLSSDRLSTGELFF
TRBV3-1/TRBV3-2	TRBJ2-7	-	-	CASSYRRGDEQYF
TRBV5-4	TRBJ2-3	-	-	CASKLSIADTQYF
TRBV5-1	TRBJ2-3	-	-	CASSLGETTAGFTDTQYF
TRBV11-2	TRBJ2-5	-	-	CASSLVRQGGGKTQYF
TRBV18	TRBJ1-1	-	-	CASSQARREPTEAFF
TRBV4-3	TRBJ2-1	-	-	CASSQERDSLGEQFF
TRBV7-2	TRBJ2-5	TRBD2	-	CASSSSPRTSGYQETQYF
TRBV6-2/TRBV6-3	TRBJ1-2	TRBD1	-	CASSVHGDRRGYTF
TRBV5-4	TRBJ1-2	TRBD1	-	CASSLRTGNYGYTF
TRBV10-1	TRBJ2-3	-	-	CASSEWAGDTQYF
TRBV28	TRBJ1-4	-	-	CASSLMPPLFRQTNEKLFF
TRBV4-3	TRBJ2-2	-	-	CASSPFTNTNTGELFF
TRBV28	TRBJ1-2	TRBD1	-	CASSTGDGYTF
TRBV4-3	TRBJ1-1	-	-	CASSLAGRGNTEAFF
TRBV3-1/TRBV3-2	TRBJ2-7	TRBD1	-	CASSQTRQGGYEQYF
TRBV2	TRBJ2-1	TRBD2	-	CASISTGTSGYNEQFF
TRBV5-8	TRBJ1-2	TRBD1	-	CASSLNRGPNYGYTF
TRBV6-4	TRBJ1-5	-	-	CASSDPEERQPQHF
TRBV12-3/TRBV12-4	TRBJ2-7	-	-	CASSLSRREQYF
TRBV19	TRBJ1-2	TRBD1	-	CASKRTGKANYGYTF
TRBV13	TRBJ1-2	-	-	CASSLGRGYGYTF
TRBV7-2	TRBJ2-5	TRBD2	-	CASQRGFEETQYF
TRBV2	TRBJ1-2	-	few	CASSEHQGYTF
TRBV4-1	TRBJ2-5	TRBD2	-	CASSQDLTRGGLTETQYF
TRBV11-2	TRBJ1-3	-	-	CASSLDRTAGNTIYF
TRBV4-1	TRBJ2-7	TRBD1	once	CASSPMGQGHSYEQYF
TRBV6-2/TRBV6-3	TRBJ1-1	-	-	CASSEIVRVYTEAFF
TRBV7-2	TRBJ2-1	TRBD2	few	CASSLDPAGSNEQFF
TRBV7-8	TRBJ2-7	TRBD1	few	CASSLIGQGGEQYF
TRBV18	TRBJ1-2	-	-	CASSPKTGNYGYTF
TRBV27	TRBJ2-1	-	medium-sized	CVSKRSSYNEQFF
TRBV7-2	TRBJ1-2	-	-	CASSLYADTNYGYTF
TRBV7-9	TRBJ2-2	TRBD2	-	CASSLGLAGGSGELFF
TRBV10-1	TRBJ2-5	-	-	CASSDGTVQETQYF
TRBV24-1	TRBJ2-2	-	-	CATSDLNRANTGELFF
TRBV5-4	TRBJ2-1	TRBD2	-	CASSLPVGGLAGVSEQFF
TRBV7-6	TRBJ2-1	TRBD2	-	CASSLRAGVTYNEQFF
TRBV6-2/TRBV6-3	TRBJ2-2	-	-	CASSRRQDGGIITGELFF
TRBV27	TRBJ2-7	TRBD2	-	CASSFWGGDEQYF
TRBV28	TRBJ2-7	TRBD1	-	CATFTGTEPYEQYF
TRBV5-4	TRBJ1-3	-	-	CASSLGGNLGNTIYF
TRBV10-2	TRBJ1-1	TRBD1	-	CASRNFQGGNTEAFF